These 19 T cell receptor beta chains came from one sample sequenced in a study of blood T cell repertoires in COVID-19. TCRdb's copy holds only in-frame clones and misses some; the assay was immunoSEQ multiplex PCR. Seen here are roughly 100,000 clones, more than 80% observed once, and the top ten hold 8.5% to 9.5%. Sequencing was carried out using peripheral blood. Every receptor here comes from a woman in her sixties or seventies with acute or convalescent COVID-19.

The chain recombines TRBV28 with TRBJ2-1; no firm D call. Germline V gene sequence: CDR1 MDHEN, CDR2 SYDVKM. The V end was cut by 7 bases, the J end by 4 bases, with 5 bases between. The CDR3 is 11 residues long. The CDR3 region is CASTLYNEQFF. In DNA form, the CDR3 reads TGTGCCAGCACACTTTACAATGAGCAGTTCTTC.

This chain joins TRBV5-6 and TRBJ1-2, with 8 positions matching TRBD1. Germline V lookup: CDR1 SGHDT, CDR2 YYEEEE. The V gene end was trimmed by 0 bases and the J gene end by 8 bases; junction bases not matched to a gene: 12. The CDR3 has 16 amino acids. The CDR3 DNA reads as TGTGCCAGCAGCTTGGGTTTGGAGGACAGGGTTTACGGCTACACCTTC. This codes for CASSLGLEDRVYGYTF.

CDR3: CASSFEEGAPLHF. The CDR3 nucleotides read TGTGCCAGCAGCTTCGAGGAAGGGGCACCCCTCCACTTT. This chain joins TRBV12-3 or TRBV12-4 and TRBJ1-6; D perhaps matches TRBD1 (5 bases). The CDR3 has 13 amino acids. Trimming left V 6 bases short and J 11 bases short, with 14 bases between.

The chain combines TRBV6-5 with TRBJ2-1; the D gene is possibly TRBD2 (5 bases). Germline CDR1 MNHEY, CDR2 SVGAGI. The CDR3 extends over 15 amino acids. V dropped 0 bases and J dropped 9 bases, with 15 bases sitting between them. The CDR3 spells CASSYSKPGGGEQFF. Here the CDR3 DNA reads TGTGCCAGCAGTTACTCCAAGCCAGGAGGCGGTGAGCAGTTCTTC.

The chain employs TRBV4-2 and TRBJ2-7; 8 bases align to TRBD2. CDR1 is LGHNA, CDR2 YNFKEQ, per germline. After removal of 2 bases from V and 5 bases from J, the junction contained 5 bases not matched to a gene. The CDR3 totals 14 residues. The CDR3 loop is CASSQSGSANEQYF. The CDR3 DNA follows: TGTGCCAGCAGCCAAAGCGGGAGTGCGAACGAGCAGTACTTC.

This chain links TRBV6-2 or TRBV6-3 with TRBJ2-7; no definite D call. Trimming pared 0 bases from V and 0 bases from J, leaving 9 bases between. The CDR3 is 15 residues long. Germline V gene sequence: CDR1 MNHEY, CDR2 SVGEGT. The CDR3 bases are TGTGCCAGCAGTTACTCCGCCGGGTTCTCCTACGAGCAGTACTTC. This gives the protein CASSYSAGFSYEQYF.

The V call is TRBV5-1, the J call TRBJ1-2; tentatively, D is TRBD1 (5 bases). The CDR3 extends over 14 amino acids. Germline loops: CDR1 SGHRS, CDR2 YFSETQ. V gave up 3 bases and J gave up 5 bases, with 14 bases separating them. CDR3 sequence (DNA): TGCGCCAGCAGCTCTACTGACAGAAGGTATGGCTACACCTTC. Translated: CASSSTDRRYGYTF.

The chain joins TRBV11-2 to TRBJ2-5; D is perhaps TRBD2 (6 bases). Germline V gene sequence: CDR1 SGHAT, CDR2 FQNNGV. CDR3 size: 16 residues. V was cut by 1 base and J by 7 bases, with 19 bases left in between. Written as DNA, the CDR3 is TGTGCCAGCAGCTTAGGGGCTAGCGTCGGTTCGGGGACCCAGTACTTC. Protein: CASSLGASVGSGTQYF.

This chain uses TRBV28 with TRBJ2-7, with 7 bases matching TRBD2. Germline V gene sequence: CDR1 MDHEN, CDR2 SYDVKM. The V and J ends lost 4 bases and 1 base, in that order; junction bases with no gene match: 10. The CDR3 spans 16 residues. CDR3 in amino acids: CASSYPLGRESYEQYF. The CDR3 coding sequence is TGTGCCAGCAGTTACCCCCTAGGGCGGGAGTCCTACGAGCAGTACTTC.

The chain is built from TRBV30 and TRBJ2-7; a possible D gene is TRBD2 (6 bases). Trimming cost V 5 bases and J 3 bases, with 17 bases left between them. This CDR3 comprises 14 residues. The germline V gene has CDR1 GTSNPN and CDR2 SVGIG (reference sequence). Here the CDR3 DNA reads TGTGCCTGGGGGAAGGGTGGCGGGGTCTACGAGCAGTACTTC. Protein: CAWGKGGGVYEQYF.

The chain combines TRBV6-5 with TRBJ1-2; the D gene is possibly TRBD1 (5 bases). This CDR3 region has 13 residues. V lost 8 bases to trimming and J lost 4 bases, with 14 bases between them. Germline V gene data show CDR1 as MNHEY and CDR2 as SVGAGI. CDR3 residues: CASSEAGPYGYTF. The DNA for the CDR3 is TGTGCCAGCTCAGAAGCGGGGCCCTATGGCTACACCTTC.

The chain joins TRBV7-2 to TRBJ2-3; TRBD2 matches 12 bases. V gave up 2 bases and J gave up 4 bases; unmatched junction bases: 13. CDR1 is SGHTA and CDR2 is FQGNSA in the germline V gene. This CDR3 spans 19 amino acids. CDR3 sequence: CASSLIGLAGGPWADTQYF. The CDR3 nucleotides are TGTGCCAGCAGCTTAATAGGCCTAGCGGGGGGGCCATGGGCAGATACGCAGTATTTT.

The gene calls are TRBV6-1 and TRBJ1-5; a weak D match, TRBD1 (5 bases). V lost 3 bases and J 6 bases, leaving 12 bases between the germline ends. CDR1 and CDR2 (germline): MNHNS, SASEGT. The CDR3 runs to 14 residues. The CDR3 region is CASSDWGGTQPQHF. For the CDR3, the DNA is TGTGCCAGCAGTGATTGGGGCGGGACTCAGCCCCAGCATTTT.

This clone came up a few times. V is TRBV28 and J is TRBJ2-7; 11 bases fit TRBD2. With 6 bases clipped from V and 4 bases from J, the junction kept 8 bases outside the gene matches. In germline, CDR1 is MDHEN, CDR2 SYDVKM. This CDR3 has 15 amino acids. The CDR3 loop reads CASSLIAGGPYEQYF. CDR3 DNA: TGTGCCAGCAGCTTAATAGCGGGAGGGCCATACGAGCAGTACTTC.

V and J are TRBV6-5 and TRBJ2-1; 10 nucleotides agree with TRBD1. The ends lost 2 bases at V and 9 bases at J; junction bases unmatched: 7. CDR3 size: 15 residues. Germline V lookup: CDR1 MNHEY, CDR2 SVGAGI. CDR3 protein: CASSYKGQGSSEQFF. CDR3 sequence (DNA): TGTGCCAGCAGTTACAAGGGACAGGGGTCAAGTGAGCAGTTCTTC.

CDR3 DNA sequence: TGTGCCAGCAGTTTATATCTGGGGGCGGCTGAAGCTTTCTTT. Translating gives CASSLYLGAAEAFF. The chain combines TRBV28 with TRBJ1-1; D might be TRBD1 (6 bases). V was pared by 1 base and J by 6 bases, with 12 bases between. Germline CDR1 reads MDHEN; CDR2 reads SYDVKM. This CDR3 has 14 residues.

The CDR3 sequence: CASSSNDGANEKLFF. The CDR3 DNA reads as TGTGCCAGTAGTAGTAACGACGGGGCTAATGAAAAACTGTTTTTT. This chain joins TRBV19 and TRBJ1-4; no firm D call. This CDR3 has 15 residues. V was shortened by 4 bases and J by 3 bases, with 12 bases between the two germline ends. Germline V gene lookup returns CDR1 LNHDA and CDR2 SQIVND (reference sequence). Full variable domain (missing parts from reference TRBV19 and TRBJ1-4): DGGITQSPKYLFRKEGQNVTLSCEQNLNHDAMYWYRQDPGQGLRLIYYSQIVNDFQKGDIAEGYSVSREKKESFPLTVTSAQKNPTAFYLCASSSNDGANEKLFFGSGTQLSVL.

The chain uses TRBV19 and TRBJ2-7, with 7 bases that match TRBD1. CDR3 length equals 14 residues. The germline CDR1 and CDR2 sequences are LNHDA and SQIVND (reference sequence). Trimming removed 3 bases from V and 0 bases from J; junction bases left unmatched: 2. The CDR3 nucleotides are TGTGCCAGTAGTATCCGGGACAGCTCCTACGAGCAGTACTTC. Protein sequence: CASSIRDSSYEQYF.

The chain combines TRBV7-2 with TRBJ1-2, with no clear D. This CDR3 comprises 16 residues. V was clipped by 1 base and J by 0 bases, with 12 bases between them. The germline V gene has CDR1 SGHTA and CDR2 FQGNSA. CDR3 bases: TGTGCCAGCAGCTTAGAGGCGGGCGCTCCTAACTATGGCTACACCTTC. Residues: CASSLEAGAPNYGYTF.